A single T cell receptor beta chain is shown here with its context. Splitting of CD4+ cells produced CD45RA+ naive and CD45RA-negative memory subsets. Repertoires were generated with immunoSEQ multiplex PCR, while TCRdb's copy carries only in-frame clones and drops some. This repertoire shows about 1.4 million clones, around 97% found once; its top ten account for 0.95% to 1.5%. The sample originates from a study of shared clonotypes between healthy human individuals. The CDR3 contains 16 residues. The V gene's germline CDR1 is LNHNV and CDR2 YYDKDF (reference sequence). V was trimmed by 3 bases and J by 5 bases, leaving 16 bases between them.

Sequencing used naive CD4+ T cells sorted from blood. As to subset: CD45RA+ positively selected. This chain connects TRBV15 to TRBJ1-4, with D perhaps matching TRBD1 (6 bases). This TCR came from a man aged 25-40 years in good health. The chain's CDR3 is CATSRTLTGENEKLFF. The CDR3 DNA is TGTGCCACCAGCAGGACATTGACAGGAGAAAATGAAAAACTGTTTTTT.